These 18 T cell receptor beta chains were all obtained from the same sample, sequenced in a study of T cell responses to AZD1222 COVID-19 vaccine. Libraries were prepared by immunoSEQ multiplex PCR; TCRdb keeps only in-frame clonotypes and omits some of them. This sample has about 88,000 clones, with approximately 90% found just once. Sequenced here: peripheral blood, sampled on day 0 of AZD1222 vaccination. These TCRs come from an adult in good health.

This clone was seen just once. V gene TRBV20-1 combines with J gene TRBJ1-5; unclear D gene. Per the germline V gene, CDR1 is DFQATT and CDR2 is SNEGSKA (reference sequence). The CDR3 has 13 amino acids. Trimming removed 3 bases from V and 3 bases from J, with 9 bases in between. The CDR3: CSASQAINQPQHF. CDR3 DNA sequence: TGCAGTGCTAGTCAGGCGATCAATCAGCCCCAGCATTTT.

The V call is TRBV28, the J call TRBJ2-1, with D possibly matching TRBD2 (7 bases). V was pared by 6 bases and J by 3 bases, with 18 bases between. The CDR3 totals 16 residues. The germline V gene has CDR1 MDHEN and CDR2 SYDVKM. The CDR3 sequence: CASSIRGGYSYNEQFF. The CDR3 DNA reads TGTGCCAGCAGCATAAGGGGGGGCTACAGCTACAATGAGCAGTTCTTC.

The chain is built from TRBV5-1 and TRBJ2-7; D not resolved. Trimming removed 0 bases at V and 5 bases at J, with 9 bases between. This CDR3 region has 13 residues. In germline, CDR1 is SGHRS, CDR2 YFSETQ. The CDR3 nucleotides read TGCGCCAGCAGCTTGGACAGACCCAACGAGCAGTACTTC. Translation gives CASSLDRPNEQYF. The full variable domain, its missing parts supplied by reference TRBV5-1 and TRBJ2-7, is KAGVTQTPRYLIKTRGQQVTLSCSPISGHRSVSWYQQTPGQGLQFLFEYFSETQRNKGNFPGRFSGRQFSNSRSEMNVSTLELGDSALYLCASSLDRPNEQYFGPGTRLTVT.

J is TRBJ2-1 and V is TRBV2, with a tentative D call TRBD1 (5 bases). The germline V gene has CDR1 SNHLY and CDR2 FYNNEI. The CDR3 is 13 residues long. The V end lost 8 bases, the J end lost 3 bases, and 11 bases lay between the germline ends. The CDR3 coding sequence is TGTGCCAGCTTGAAGGACAACTACAATGAGCAGTTCTTC. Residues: CASLKDNYNEQFF.

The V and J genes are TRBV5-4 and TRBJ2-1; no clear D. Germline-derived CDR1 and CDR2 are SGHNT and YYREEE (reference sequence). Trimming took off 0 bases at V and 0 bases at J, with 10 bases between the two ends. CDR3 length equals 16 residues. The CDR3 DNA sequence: TGTGCCAGCAGCTTGGATACGAGTAGCTCCTACAATGAGCAGTTCTTC. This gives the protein CASSLDTSSSYNEQFF.

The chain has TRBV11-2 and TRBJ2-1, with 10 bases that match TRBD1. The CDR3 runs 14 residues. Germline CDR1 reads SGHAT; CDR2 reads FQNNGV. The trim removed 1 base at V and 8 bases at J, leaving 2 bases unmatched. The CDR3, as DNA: TGTGCCAGCAGCTTAGGACAGGGGGCTGATGAGCAGTTCTTC. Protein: CASSLGQGADEQFF. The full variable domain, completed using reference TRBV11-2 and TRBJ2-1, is EAGVAQSPRYKIIEKRQSVAFWCNPISGHATLYWYQQILGQGPKLLIQFQNNGVVDDSQLPKDRFSAERLKGVDSTLKIQPAKLEDSAVYLCASSLGQGADEQFFGPGTRLTVL.

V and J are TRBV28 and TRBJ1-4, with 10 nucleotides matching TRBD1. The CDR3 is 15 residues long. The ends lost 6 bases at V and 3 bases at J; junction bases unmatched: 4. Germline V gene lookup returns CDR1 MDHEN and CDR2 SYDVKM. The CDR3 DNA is TGTGCCAGCAGCCTTGGGACAGGGGCTAATGAAAAACTGTTTTTT. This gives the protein CASSLGTGANEKLFF.

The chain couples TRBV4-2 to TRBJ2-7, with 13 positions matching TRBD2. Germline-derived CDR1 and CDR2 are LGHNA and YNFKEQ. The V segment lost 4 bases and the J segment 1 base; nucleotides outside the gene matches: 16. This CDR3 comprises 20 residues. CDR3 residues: CASSRTTGTSGTLPSYEQYF. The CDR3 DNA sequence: TGTGCCAGCAGCCGGACGACCGGGACTAGCGGGACCCTCCCATCCTACGAGCAGTACTTC.

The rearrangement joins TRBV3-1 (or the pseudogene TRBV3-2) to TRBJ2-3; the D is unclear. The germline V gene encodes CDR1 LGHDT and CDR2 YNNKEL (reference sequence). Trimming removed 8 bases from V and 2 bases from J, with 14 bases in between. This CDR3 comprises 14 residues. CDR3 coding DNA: TGTGCCAGCTCCCGCGTCGTGGTCACAGATACGCAGTATTTT. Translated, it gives CASSRVVVTDTQYF.

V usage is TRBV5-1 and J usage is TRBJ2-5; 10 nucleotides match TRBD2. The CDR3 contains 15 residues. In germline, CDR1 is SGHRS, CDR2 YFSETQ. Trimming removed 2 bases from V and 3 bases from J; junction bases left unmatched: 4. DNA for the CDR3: TGCGCCAGCAGCTTAACCGGGACTAGCGAAGAGACCCAGTACTTC. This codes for CASSLTGTSEETQYF.

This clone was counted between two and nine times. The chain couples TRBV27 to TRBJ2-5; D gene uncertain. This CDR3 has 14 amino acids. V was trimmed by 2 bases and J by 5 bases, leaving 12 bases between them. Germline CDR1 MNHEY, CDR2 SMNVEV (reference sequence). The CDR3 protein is CASSLPGSQETQYF. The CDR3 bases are TGTGCCAGCAGTTTACCGGGTTCTCAGGAGACCCAGTACTTC.

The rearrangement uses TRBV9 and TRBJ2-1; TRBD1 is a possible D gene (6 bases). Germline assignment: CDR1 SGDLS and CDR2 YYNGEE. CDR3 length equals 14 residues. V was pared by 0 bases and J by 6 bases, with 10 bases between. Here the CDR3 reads CASSVGTVPNEQFF. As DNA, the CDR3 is TGTGCCAGCAGCGTAGGGACAGTTCCCAATGAGCAGTTCTTC.

DNA of the CDR3: TGTGCCAGCAGCTCTTGGGACGGTGGGCCGGGCGAGCAGTACTTC. Encoded protein: CASSSWDGGPGEQYF. The gene calls are TRBV7-8 and TRBJ2-7; D is possibly TRBD1 or TRBD2 (5 bases each). The CDR3 length is 15 residues. Deletions cut 4 bases from V and 6 bases from J, with 19 bases between. Looked up from germline, CDR1 is SGHVS and CDR2 is FQNEAQ.

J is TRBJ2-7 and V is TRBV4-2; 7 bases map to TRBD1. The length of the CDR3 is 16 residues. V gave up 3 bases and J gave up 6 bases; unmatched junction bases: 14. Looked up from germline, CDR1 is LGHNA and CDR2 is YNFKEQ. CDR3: CASSQHTGTVFPEQYF. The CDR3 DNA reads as TGTGCCAGCAGCCAGCATACCGGGACAGTGTTCCCCGAGCAGTACTTC.

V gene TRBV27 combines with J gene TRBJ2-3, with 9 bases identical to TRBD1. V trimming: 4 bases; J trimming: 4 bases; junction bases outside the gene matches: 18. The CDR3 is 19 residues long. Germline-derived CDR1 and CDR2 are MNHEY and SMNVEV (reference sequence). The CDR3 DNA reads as TGTGCCAGCAGTTACAACCGGGACAGGGTTCGTCAGGGGGCAGATACGCAGTATTTT. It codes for CASSYNRDRVRQGADTQYF.

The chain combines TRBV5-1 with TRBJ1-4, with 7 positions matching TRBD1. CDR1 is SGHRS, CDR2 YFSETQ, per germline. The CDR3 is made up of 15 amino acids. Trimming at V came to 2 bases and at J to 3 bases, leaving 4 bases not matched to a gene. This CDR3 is CASSFTGAPNEKLFF. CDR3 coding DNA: TGCGCCAGCAGCTTTACAGGGGCGCCTAATGAAAAACTGTTTTTT.

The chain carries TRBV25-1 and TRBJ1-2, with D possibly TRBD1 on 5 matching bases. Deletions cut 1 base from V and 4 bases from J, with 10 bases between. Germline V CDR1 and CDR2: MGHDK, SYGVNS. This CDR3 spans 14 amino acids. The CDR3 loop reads CASSEWSGPYGYTF. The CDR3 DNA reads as TGTGCCAGCAGTGAATGGTCAGGGCCCTATGGCTACACCTTC.

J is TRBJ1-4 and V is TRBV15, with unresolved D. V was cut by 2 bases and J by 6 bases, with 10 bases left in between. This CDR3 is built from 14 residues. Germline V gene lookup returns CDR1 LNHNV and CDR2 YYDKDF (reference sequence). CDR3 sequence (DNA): TGTGCCACCAGCAGAAATCGTTATGATGAAAAACTGTTTTTT. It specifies CATSRNRYDEKLFF.